The clone carrying this T cell receptor beta chain turned up a few times. Clinical Activity Scores of at least 3, NOSPECS grades of at least 4 and durations under 3 months characterized ophthalmopathy patients. Uncontrolled infection, other autoimmune disease, pregnancy or lactation led to exclusion. The PBMCs were sourced from fresh peripheral blood (about 10 ml). The data were obtained in a study of T cells in Graves' hyperthyroidism and ophthalmopathy. Amplified TCR beta CDR3 regions derived from RNA transcripts. Using the HTBI primer set, a first-round RT-PCR was run on the TCR CDR3. TCRdb reprocessed the multiplex PCR reads via MiXCR and lists one record per CDR3 protein. The repertoire holds 410,000 or so distinct CDR3 sequences, with approximately 14% as singletons. This TCR came from a man in his late teens or twenties with Graves' ophthalmopathy. The sequenced material came from blood.

This CDR3 is CASSYFAGLTSNEQFF. The DNA for the CDR3 is TGTGCCAGCAGTTACTTCGCGGGACTCACTTCAAATGAGCAGTTCTTC. This sequence joins TRBV6-6 and TRBJ2-1; possibly TRBD2 for D (6 bases). Trimming shortened V by 1 base and J by 7 bases, and 17 bases separated the two germline ends. The CDR3 is made up of 16 amino acids. CDR1 and CDR2 (germline): MNHNY, SVGAGI (reference sequence).